This T cell receptor beta chain is from a study of T-cell memory formation after mild COVID-19. Study-wide results and limits: Some responding clones appeared in pre-infection memory, suggesting cross-reactive memory joined. The main location of contracting CD4+ clones was CM and EM, and that of contracting CD8+ clones was EMRA.

Germline CDR1 and CDR2: SQVTM and ANQGSEA. The CDR3 has 11 residues. The ends lost 4 bases at V and 7 bases at J; junction bases unmatched: 3. There are many counts of this clonotype. Its target is unknown. Employing constant-segment primers, 5'RACE generated TCR alpha and TCR beta cDNA libraries bearing sample barcodes and UMIs. In TCRdb, the 5' RACE reads were re-called with MiXCR into one record per CDR3 protein. The data hold about 240,000 distinct CDR3 sequences, with around 10% observed a single time. This receptor was obtained from a man aged 18-30 years who had mild COVID-19 (a few samples of this study predate the infection). Cell type and time point are not known. The chain employs TRBV29-1 and TRBJ1-2, with 7 bases matching TRBD1. Material for sequencing was PBMCs or a T cell subset sorted from them (not recorded which). The CDR3: CSVATGAGYTF. CDR3 nucleotide sequence: TGCAGCGTTGCCACAGGGGCTGGCTACACCTTC.